This T cell receptor (beta chain) appears in the sequencing data of a study of blood T cell repertoires in COVID-19. Authors' processing steps: Using reference gene primer amplification, nucleated cell counts were estimated. This table comes from immunoSEQ multiplex PCR, and its TCRdb copy is limited to in-frame clones, with some not included. The V and J calls and clone size were taken over from that table, and D and trimming were inferred from the DNA. The sample comprises about 200,000 clones, 80% of which are singletons, and around 5.4% rests with the top ten. CDR3 length: 19 residues. Germline loops: CDR1 SGHAT, CDR2 FQNNGV. V lost 4 bases to trimming and J lost 2 bases; unmatched junction nucleotides: 8.

This clonotype was sampled from a woman aged 70-85 years with acute or convalescent COVID-19. The sample consisted of peripheral blood. The V gene is TRBV11-2, the J gene TRBJ2-1; 16 bases map to TRBD2. This chain's CDR3 is CASSSRQGLAGGPYNEQFF. DNA for the CDR3: TGTGCCAGCAGCTCCCGACAGGGACTAGCGGGAGGGCCCTACAATGAGCAGTTCTTC.